Below, 27 T cell receptor delta chains from the same sample are listed, as sequenced in a study of delta chains in infants with herpesvirus infections (dated by TCRdb to 2021 to 2024). The library came from RT-PCR. TCRdb shows the sequencer as Illumina MiSeq. To generate TCR cDNA, RNA from PBMC was reverse transcribed using SuperScript II together with primers specific for the gamma chain and the delta chain. For TCRdb, the public reads were processed anew by CATT, and duplicate DNA sequences were folded into one row. This sample comprises around 3,300 delta-chain clones, about 30% of them detected only once. The top ten hold approximately 8.4% of the sample. Sequenced here: peripheral blood, sampled at time point 3 of longitudinal follow-up. All receptors derive from a human donor who was a Ugandan infant, either HIV-exposed or HIV-unexposed (not recorded which).

This clone is categorized as large. The rearrangement links TRDV2 to TRDJ3, with 8 bases fitting TRDD3. Germline V lookup: CDR1 GEAIGNYY, CDR2 EKD. V gave up 0 bases and J gave up 1 base; unmatched junction bases: 4. This CDR3 spans 18 amino acids. CDR3 coding DNA: TGTGCCTGTGACACCGTTGGGGGATCATCCTGGGACACCCGACAGATGTTTTTC. As protein: CACDTVGGSSWDTRQMFF.

The CDR3 DNA is TGTGCTCTTGGGGAAGTCAGCGTCCCCAGTACTGGGGGAAGGGGGTACACCGATAAACTCATCTTT. Protein product: CALGEVSVPSTGGRGYTDKLIF. The V and J genes are TRDV1 and TRDJ1; TRDD3 agrees at 9 bases. After removal of 2 bases from V and 0 bases from J, the junction contained 22 bases not matched to a gene. Germline V lookup: CDR1 TSWWSYY, CDR2 QGS. The CDR3 spans 22 residues.

The chain combines TRDV1 with TRDJ2; 10 bases are shared with TRDD3. Germline values: CDR1 TSWWSYY, CDR2 QGS. The CDR3 runs to 20 residues. J lost 3 bases, V lost 2 bases, and 15 bases had no gene match. The CDR3 bases are TGTGCTCTTGGGGAAAAAGGGTACTGGGGGATTGTAGTCCTGACAGCACAACTCTTCTTT. This translates into CALGEKGYWGIVVLTAQLFF.

This sequence joins TRDV2 and TRDJ3; 12 nucleotides agree with TRDD3. This CDR3 is built from 17 residues. The V and J ends lost 3 bases and 11 bases, in that order; junction bases with no gene match: 10. Germline CDR1 GEAIGNYY, CDR2 EKD. This CDR3 is CACDSSYWGIQARQMFF. CDR3 nucleotide sequence: TGTGCCTGTGACTCTTCTTACTGGGGGATACAAGCCCGACAGATGTTTTTC.

This clone rates as medium-sized (0.01 to 0.1%). V gene TRDV1 combines with J gene TRDJ3; D is perhaps TRDD3 (6 bases). This CDR3 comprises 20 residues. Trimming pared 5 bases from V and 2 bases from J, leaving 22 bases between. Germline CDR1 and CDR2: TSWWSYY and QGS. DNA for the CDR3: TGTGCTCTTGGGAACCTCGTACTGGGCTATAACACCTGGGACACCCGACAGATGTTTTTC. It specifies CALGNLVLGYNTWDTRQMFF.

This clone turned up a few times. This CDR3 is also generated by other DNA sequences in the sample. V is TRDV1 and J is TRDJ1, with 11 bases identical to TRDD3. Germline lookup yields CDR1 TSWWSYY and CDR2 QGS. The CDR3 loop spans 19 amino acids. The V segment lost 0 bases and the J segment 3 bases; nucleotides outside the gene matches: 12. The CDR3 DNA sequence: TGTGCTCTTGGGGAACTGGTCGTGGGGGATACGCTTGAGGCCGATAAACTCATCTTT. Its protein is CALGELVVGDTLEADKLIF.

Turning to this clone: A single base separates this from a much larger clone, so it may be a read error. Other DNA sequences in this sample translate to the same CDR3. The chain has TRDV2 and TRDJ3; 12 bases match TRDD3. This CDR3 has 19 amino acids. After removal of 2 bases from V and 0 bases from J, the junction contained 4 bases not matched to a gene. Per the germline V gene, CDR1 is GEAIGNYY and CDR2 is EKD. The CDR3 loop is CACDILGDTSSWDTRQMFF. CDR3 DNA sequence: TGTGCCTGTGACATACTGGGGGATACAAGCTCCTGGGACACCCGACAGATGTTTTTC.

J is TRDJ1 and V is TRDV1; 8 nucleotides agree with TRDD3. Germline V gives CDR1 TSWWSYY, CDR2 QGS. J gave up 0 bases and V 2 bases, and 17 bases lay outside the gene matches. The CDR3 loop spans 20 amino acids. The CDR3 here is CALGEALDVGWGRDTDKLIF. The DNA for the CDR3 is TGTGCTCTTGGGGAAGCTTTAGATGTAGGCTGGGGGAGAGACACCGATAAACTCATCTTT.

The gene calls are TRDV2 and TRDJ2; TRDD3 is a possible D gene (6 bases). Trimming left V 3 bases short and J 4 bases short, with 11 bases between. The CDR3 consists of 14 residues. From germline, CDR1 is GEAIGNYY and CDR2 EKD. CDR3 DNA: TGTGCCTGTGACGGGATAGGAACGACAGCACAACTCTTCTTT. It specifies CACDGIGTTAQLFF.

The rearrangement joins TRDV1 to TRDJ1; no firm D call. CDR1 TSWWSYY and CDR2 QGS come from the germline V gene. Trimming pared 4 bases from V and 0 bases from J, leaving 33 bases between. This CDR3 spans 22 amino acids. As DNA, the CDR3 is TGTGCTCTTGGGGTGGAGGAGGCTCGGGGTATGGACCTGCCGGGTAACACCGATAAACTCATCTTT. Translating it yields CALGVEEARGMDLPGNTDKLIF.

A remark on this clone: Since a much larger clone is just one base distant, this may be a read error. Other DNA sequences in the sample encode the same CDR3. This chain connects TRDV1 to TRDJ3; the D gene is possibly TRDD3 (5 bases). The germline V gene encodes CDR1 TSWWSYY and CDR2 QGS. This CDR3 comprises 18 residues. Written as DNA, the CDR3 is TGTGCTCTTGGGGAACTCCCCGAAGGCTCCTGGGACACCAGACAGATGTTTTTC. This codes for CALGELPEGSWDTRQMFF.

This sequence joins TRAV23/DV6 and TRDJ1, with 8 bases fitting TRDD3. The CDR3 is 17 amino acids. Looked up from germline, CDR1 is NTAFDY and CDR2 is IRPDVSE (reference sequence). The chain's CDR3 is CAVDVLPEGDRADKLIF. The CDR3 DNA follows: TGTGCCGTGGACGTCCTCCCGGAGGGGGATAGAGCCGATAAACTCATCTTT.

The genes are TRDV2 and TRDJ3; 11 bases map to TRDD3. With V trimmed by 5 bases and J by 0 bases, 11 bases remained unmatched. The germline gives CDR1 GEAIGNYY, CDR2 EKD. The CDR3 has 20 amino acids. For the CDR3, the DNA is TGTGCCTGTGCGGCCTGGGGGATACTCCCCGACTCCTGGGACACCCGACAGATGTTTTTC. It yields the protein CACAAWGILPDSWDTRQMFF.

This chain links TRDV1 with TRDJ1; 10 bases match TRDD3. CDR1 is TSWWSYY and CDR2 is QGS in the germline V gene. J lost 0 bases, V lost 0 bases, and 22 bases had no gene match. The CDR3 is made up of 23 amino acids. For the CDR3, the DNA is TGTGCTCTTGGGGAACTCTCCCTTCTCTATGGGGGATACCAACCACTTTACACCGATAAACTCATCTTT. The encoded protein is CALGELSLLYGGYQPLYTDKLIF.

Turning to this clone: A read error is possible here, since a much larger clone lies one base away. The sample holds other DNA sequences that translate to the same CDR3. The chain recombines TRDV1 with TRDJ1; D possibly uses TRDD1 or TRDD3 (6 bases each). The CDR3 is 20 residues long. With 4 bases removed from V and 4 bases from J, the gap between germline ends came to 31 bases. Looked up from germline, CDR1 is TSWWSYY and CDR2 is QGS. The CDR3 sequence is CALGGVPFTIVDTGNDKLIF. The DNA for the CDR3 is TGTGCTCTTGGGGGTGTCCCCTTTACAATAGTGGATACTGGAAACGATAAACTCATCTTT.

The chain has TRDV2 and TRDJ3, with 11 bases lining up with TRDD3. Germline V gene sequence: CDR1 GEAIGNYY, CDR2 EKD. J gave up 2 bases and V 1 base, and 0 bases lay outside the gene matches. This CDR3 is built from 17 residues. CDR3 in DNA: TGTGCCTGTGACACACTGGGGGATACCTGGGACACCCGACAGATGTTTTTC. Translated: CACDTLGDTWDTRQMFF.

In its sample, this clone is large. The chain employs TRDV2 and TRDJ3, with TRDD3 identical over 13 bases. The CDR3 runs 20 residues. Germline CDR1 GEAIGNYY, CDR2 EKD. V lost 3 bases to trimming and J lost 0 bases; unmatched junction nucleotides: 7. The CDR3 DNA is TGTGCCTGTGACCCTACTGGGGGATACGGGAGCTCCTGGGACACCCGACAGATGTTTTTC. Amino acid sequence: CACDPTGGYGSSWDTRQMFF.

The chain has TRDV1 and TRDJ1; 11 bases match TRDD3. Trimming removed 1 base from V and 5 bases from J; junction bases left unmatched: 15. The germline gives CDR1 TSWWSYY, CDR2 QGS. This CDR3 is 19 amino acids long. In DNA form, the CDR3 reads TGTGCTCTTGGGGAACCATCGTCTTCCGCGGTGGGGGATACGGATAAACTCATCTTT. Residues: CALGEPSSSAVGDTDKLIF.

This clone was recorded once. The chain joins TRAV38-2/DV8 to TRDJ1, with 8 nucleotides matching TRDD2. The CDR3 covers 21 residues. Germline V gene lookup returns CDR1 TSESDYY and CDR2 QEAYKQQN. With 7 bases clipped from V and 0 bases from J, the junction kept 26 bases outside the gene matches. CDR3 loop: CAYFSSCTLPTFAGDTDKLIF. For the CDR3, the DNA is TGTGCTTATTTCTCCTCTTGCACTCTTCCTACGTTCGCTGGTGACACCGATAAACTCATCTTT.

This clone is judged medium-sized. The chain combines TRDV2 with TRDJ2, with D possibly TRDD3 on 5 matching bases. V was pared by 0 bases and J by 0 bases, with 10 bases between. Per germline, CDR1 GEAIGNYY and CDR2 EKD. This CDR3 has 16 residues. For the CDR3, the DNA is TGTGCCTGTGACACCGAGTGGGGAGCTTTGACAGCACAACTCTTCTTT. Translation gives CACDTEWGALTAQLFF.

The chain joins TRDV1 to TRDJ1; TRDD3 matches 9 bases. V trimming: 1 base; J trimming: 0 bases; junction bases outside the gene matches: 15. This CDR3 has 20 residues. Germline V gene sequence: CDR1 TSWWSYY, CDR2 QGS. This CDR3 reads CALGEPGPTAAGGYTDKLIF. The CDR3 nucleotides are TGTGCTCTTGGGGAACCAGGTCCTACGGCGGCTGGGGGATACACCGATAAACTCATCTTT.

To note about this clone: Being one base from a much bigger clone, this may be a read error. The V and J genes are TRDV1 and TRDJ1; 9 nucleotides match TRDD3. Germline assignment: CDR1 TSWWSYY and CDR2 QGS. CDR3 length equals 19 residues. J gave up 9 bases and V 2 bases, and 22 bases lay outside the gene matches. The CDR3 spells CALGETPLLTKGIRWELIF. The CDR3 DNA sequence: TGTGCTCTTGGGGAAACTCCCCTACTTACAAAGGGGATACGCTGGGAACTCATCTTT.

The rearrangement uses TRDV1 and TRDJ1; D perhaps matches TRDD2 (5 bases). Trimming cost V 0 bases and J 0 bases, with 32 bases left between them. The V gene's germline CDR1 is TSWWSYY and CDR2 QGS. The CDR3 is 23 residues long. The CDR3 protein is CALGELVLPTRGPEGKYTDKLIF. The DNA for the CDR3 is TGTGCTCTTGGGGAACTAGTACTACCTACCAGGGGCCCGGAAGGAAAGTACACCGATAAACTCATCTTT.

V and J are TRDV1 and TRDJ1; 9 bases align to TRDD3. CDR1 and CDR2 (germline): TSWWSYY, QGS. The CDR3 is 19 amino acids. V was pared by 4 bases and J by 7 bases, with 22 bases of the junction left unmatched. CDR3 loop: CALGGTLGDPSRWGIKLIF. The CDR3 DNA sequence: TGTGCTCTTGGGGGTACTCTTGGGGACCCTTCTCGCTGGGGGATTAAACTCATCTTT.

This clone was seen only a few times. The chain links TRDV1 to TRDJ1; D is undetermined. The germline V gene encodes CDR1 TSWWSYY and CDR2 QGS. V shed 2 bases and J shed 0 bases, with 22 bases lying between them. This CDR3 has 19 amino acids. CDR3 protein: CALGETTSRQLPYTDKLIF. For the CDR3, the DNA is TGTGCTCTTGGGGAAACTACGTCCCGCCAACTCCCGTACACCGATAAACTCATCTTT.

In this sample, this clone turned up a few times. The chain joins TRDV1 to TRDJ1; 10 bases align to TRDD3. In germline, CDR1 is TSWWSYY, CDR2 QGS. The CDR3 loop spans 23 amino acids. Trimming removed 0 bases from V and 0 bases from J; junction bases left unmatched: 22. CDR3: CALGELALLGGIRLHEYTDKLIF. In DNA form, the CDR3 reads TGTGCTCTTGGGGAACTGGCTCTCCTAGGGGGGATACGCCTACACGAATACACCGATAAACTCATCTTT.

As concerns this clone: A much larger clone sits a single nucleotide away, making a read error possible. This chain connects TRDV1 to TRDJ1; maybe TRDD2 (5 bases). Germline CDR1 TSWWSYY, CDR2 QGS. The V gene lost 5 bases and the J gene lost 5 bases, with 27 bases spanning the gap. This CDR3 spans 18 amino acids. CDR3 sequence: CALGPRIYPFVGSDKLIF. In nucleotides, the CDR3 is TGTGCTCTTGGGCCCCGCATTTACCCCTTCGTCGGATCTGATAAACTCATCTTT.